This is a list of T cell receptor beta chains from one sample in a study of blood T cell repertoires in COVID-19. TCRdb keeps only in-frame clones here, not all; method: immunoSEQ multiplex PCR. The sample records around 130,000 clones, roughly 88% being singletons. Material: peripheral blood. The receptors originated from a man aged 35-49 years with acute or convalescent COVID-19. Both conserved end residues are part of each CDR3. A D gene is named only where the DNA matches it firmly. Size is omitted from some rows. Given values are once, few, many or a class for expanded clones.

d_gene | j_gene | len | v_gene | abundance | CDR3aa | CDR3nt
NA | TRBJ2-6 | 15 | TRBV5-6 | NA | CASSLPGSGANVLTF | TGTGCCAGCAGCTTGCCGGGCTCTGGGGCCAACGTCCTGACTTTC
TRBD1 | TRBJ1-4 | 16 | TRBV29-1 | NA | CSVEALGQSTNEKLFF | TGCAGCGTTGAAGCACTGGGACAGTCAACTAATGAAAAACTGTTTTTT
NA | TRBJ1-2 | 13 | TRBV9 | NA | CASSGGLSYGYTF | TGTGCCAGCAGTGGCGGGCTAAGCTATGGCTACACCTTC
NA | TRBJ1-1 | 14 | TRBV30 | once | CAWSVEASGRGAFF | TGTGCCTGGAGTGTAGAGGCCTCAGGGAGGGGAGCTTTCTTT
NA | TRBJ1-1 | 13 | TRBV4-1 | NA | CASSQVGVSEAFF | TGCGCCAGCAGCCAAGTAGGGGTTAGTGAAGCTTTCTTT
TRBD1 | TRBJ2-7 | 15 | TRBV5-4 | NA | CASSFPGQGDYEQYF | TGTGCCAGCAGCTTTCCGGGACAGGGGGATTACGAGCAGTACTTC
NA | TRBJ1-6 | 16 | TRBV28 | NA | CASSLKRALINSPLHF | TGTGCCAGCAGTTTAAAGAGGGCGCTTATTAATTCACCCCTCCACTTT
TRBD1 | TRBJ2-2 | 16 | TRBV27 | NA | CASSRGGQGRAGELFF | TGTGCCAGCAGTAGGGGTGGACAGGGACGGGCCGGGGAGCTGTTTTTT
TRBD2 | TRBJ2-5 | 14 | TRBV3-1/TRBV3-2 | NA | CASSHPTSGGAQYF | TGTGCCAGCAGCCACCCCACTAGCGGGGGGGCCCAGTACTTC
NA | TRBJ1-4 | 15 | TRBV18 | NA | CASSPGGRTNEKLFF | TGTGCCAGCTCACCAGGGGGCCGGACTAATGAAAAACTGTTTTTT
TRBD1 | TRBJ2-1 | 14 | TRBV5-4 | NA | CASSSPQGVGEQFF | TGTGCCAGCAGCTCCCCACAGGGGGTGGGCGAGCAGTTCTTC
NA | TRBJ1-2 | 11 | TRBV6-5 | NA | CAVGNTYGYTF | TGTGCCGTCGGGAACACCTATGGCTACACCTTC
TRBD1 | TRBJ1-6 | 17 | TRBV13 | NA | CASSLGIGTGKGSPLHF | TGTGCCAGCAGCTTAGGCATAGGGACAGGGAAGGGTTCACCCCTCCACTTT
NA | TRBJ2-7 | 16 | TRBV6-6 | NA | CASSSRGRGGSDEQYF | TGTGCCAGCAGTTCCCGGGGGCGGGGCGGGAGCGACGAGCAGTACTTC
TRBD2 | TRBJ2-2 | 16 | TRBV4-3 | NA | CASSQGRGALTGELFF | TGCGCCAGCAGCCAAGGGCGGGGGGCCCTCACCGGGGAGCTGTTTTTT
TRBD1 | TRBJ2-4 | 15 | TRBV2 | NA | CASRTSTGAKNIQYF | TGTGCCAGCAGGACCTCGACAGGGGCCAAAAACATTCAGTACTTC